This passage covers 21 T cell receptor beta chains from one sample sequenced in a study of T cells after posttransplantation cyclophosphamide. Busulfan-fludarabine conditioning, marrow transplant, and cyclophosphamide on days +3 and +4 were administered. The table came from immunoSEQ multiplex PCR; TCRdb's copy has only in-frame clones and leaves some out. The sample has approximately 39,000 clones; roughly 73% are singletons. This specimen was CD4+ T cells sorted from blood, taken 1,700 to 2,000 days after a stem cell transplant with posttransplant cyclophosphamide. All receptors come from a female patient aged 40 to 55 who received an allogeneic stem cell transplant from a related donor, was CMV-positive, and had no GVHD. Some T cells here may be from the graft donor.

This rearrangement joins TRBV9 to TRBJ2-4; a possible D gene is TRBD2 (5 bases). The germline V gene encodes CDR1 SGDLS and CDR2 YYNGEE. V was pared by 2 bases and J by 8 bases, with 17 bases between. The CDR3 spans 15 residues. This chain's CDR3 is CASSVQTEERDIQYF. Written as DNA, the CDR3 is TGTGCCAGCAGCGTCCAAACGGAAGAGAGGGACATTCAGTACTTC.

The rearrangement joins TRBV4-2 to TRBJ2-5, with 10 bases aligning to TRBD2. CDR1 LGHNA and CDR2 YNFKEQ come from the germline V gene. This CDR3 is built from 15 residues. J lost 2 bases, V lost 4 bases, and 4 bases had no gene match. The CDR3 here is CASSLFSGGQETQYF. The CDR3 coding sequence is TGTGCCAGCAGCCTCTTTAGCGGGGGGCAAGAGACCCAGTACTTC.

This rearrangement joins TRBV7-3 to TRBJ2-5, with unresolved D. The CDR3 length is 13 residues. Germline-derived CDR1 and CDR2 are SGHTA and FQGTGA. Trimming pared 3 bases from V and 4 bases from J, leaving 9 bases between. CDR3 coding DNA: TGTGCCAGCAGCTTCCTGCCGGGAGAGACCCAGTACTTC. Its translation is CASSFLPGETQYF.

The chain employs TRBV5-1 and TRBJ2-1, with TRBD2 identical over 11 bases. Trimming took 4 bases from V and 4 from J; bases not matched to a gene: 7. CDR1 and CDR2 from the germline V gene are SGHRS and YFSETQ. This CDR3 is 16 amino acids long. CDR3 bases: TGCGCCAGCAGCCCGATACTAGCGGGGGAATACAATGAGCAGTTCTTC. Amino acids: CASSPILAGEYNEQFF.

V is TRBV4-1 and J is TRBJ1-5; TRBD1 might be the D (6 bases). This CDR3 is 21 amino acids long. Per germline, CDR1 MGHRA and CDR2 YSYEKL. Trimming pared 2 bases from V and 0 bases from J, leaving 26 bases between. CDR3 DNA: TGCGCCAGCAGCCAACAAAAACAGGGCAAGTTTGGTTTGGGTAGCAATCAGCCCCAGCATTTT. It specifies CASSQQKQGKFGLGSNQPQHF.

V gene TRBV6-1 combines with J gene TRBJ1-4, with D possibly being TRBD1 (6 bases). The CDR3 runs 14 residues. Germline-derived CDR1 and CDR2 are MNHNS and SASEGT. V gave up 7 bases and J gave up 4 bases, with 13 bases separating them. The CDR3 sequence: CASTLDSFNEKLFF. For the CDR3, the DNA is TGTGCCAGCACCCTGGACAGCTTTAATGAAAAACTGTTTTTT.

CDR3 region: CASIGWVAGDEQYF. CDR3 DNA sequence: TGTGCCAGCATCGGTTGGGTAGCGGGGGACGAGCAGTACTTC. The chain couples TRBV2 to TRBJ2-7, with 9 bases matching TRBD2. Germline-derived CDR1 and CDR2 are SNHLY and FYNNEI. Trimming took 7 bases from V and 5 from J; bases not matched to a gene: 9. The CDR3 is 14 amino acids. The whole variable domain, filled in from reference TRBV2 and TRBJ2-7, reads EPEVTQTPSHQVTQMGQEVILRCVPISNHLYFYWYRQILGQKVEFLVSFYNNEISEKSEIFDDQFSVERPDGSNFTLKIRSTKLEDSAMYFCASIGWVAGDEQYFGPGTRLTVT.

The rearrangement joins TRBV5-1 to TRBJ1-3, with 10 nucleotides matching TRBD1. This CDR3 spans 17 amino acids. V trimming: 0 bases; J trimming: 1 base; junction bases outside the gene matches: 4. The germline V gene encodes CDR1 SGHRS and CDR2 YFSETQ. CDR3 region: CASSLAPGQGSGNTIYF. CDR3 in DNA: TGCGCCAGCAGCTTGGCCCCGGGACAGGGGTCTGGAAACACCATATATTTT.

A few counts support this clone. J is TRBJ1-2 and V is TRBV5-4; weak D call: TRBD1 (6 bases). The CDR3 loop spans 14 amino acids. Germline V gives CDR1 SGHNT, CDR2 YYREEE (reference sequence). V was trimmed by 4 bases and J by 1 base, leaving 11 bases between them. CDR3 DNA: TGTGCCAGCAGCCTGGTAGGGGGTAACTATGGCTACACCTTC. This gives the protein CASSLVGGNYGYTF. The full variable domain, completed using reference TRBV5-4 and TRBJ1-2, is ETGVTQSPTHLIKTRGQQVTLRCSSQSGHNTVSWYQQALGQGPQFIFQYYREEENGRGNFPPRFSGLQFPNYSSELNVNALELDDSALYLCASSLVGGNYGYTFGSGTRLTVV.

V is TRBV4-3 and J is TRBJ2-2, with D possibly matching TRBD1 (6 bases). Germline-derived CDR1 and CDR2 are LGHNA and YSLEER. With 4 bases removed from V and 4 bases from J, the gap between germline ends came to 16 bases. CDR3 length: 16 residues. The DNA for the CDR3 is TGCGCCAGCAGCCGCGTCCACAGGGTTGGCACCGGGGAGCTGTTTTTT. Translation: CASSRVHRVGTGELFF.

This clone was observed once. The V and J genes are TRBV7-8 and TRBJ1-2; D uncertain. Germline CDR1 reads SGHVS; CDR2 reads FQNEAQ. The CDR3 extends over 17 amino acids. V gave up 5 bases and J gave up 0 bases, with 19 bases separating them. CDR3 nucleotides: TGTGCCAGCAGCCCCGTCGTGAGGCCAACTCCTAACTATGGCTACACCTTC. Translated: CASSPVVRPTPNYGYTF.

This chain links TRBV2 with TRBJ2-7, with 8 bases identical to TRBD1. The length of the CDR3 is 15 residues. Germline trimming cut 2 bases from V and 1 base from J; bases unmatched to any gene: 4. CDR1 SNHLY and CDR2 FYNNEI come from the germline V gene. The CDR3 sequence: CASSEIGQGSYEQYF. The CDR3 DNA follows: TGTGCCAGCAGTGAAATAGGACAGGGATCCTACGAGCAGTACTTC.

The genes are TRBV7-2 and TRBJ1-1; D not resolved. CDR1 and CDR2 from the germline V gene are SGHTA and FQGNSA. The germline V and J ends were trimmed by 5 bases and 0 bases, with 16 bases remaining between them. The CDR3 length is 16 residues. The CDR3 sequence: CASSPSPTGLNTEAFF. For the CDR3, the DNA is TGTGCCAGCAGCCCCAGCCCGACGGGGTTGAACACTGAAGCTTTCTTT.

The chain is built from TRBV23-1 and TRBJ1-2; D is uncertain. TRBV23-1 is placed among ORFs of uncertain function. V dropped 6 bases and J dropped 1 base, with 15 bases sitting between them. CDR3 size: 15 residues. The CDR3 coding sequence is TGCGCCAGCAGCCCCGGGAGCAACTATAACTATGGCTACACCTTC. It translates to CASSPGSNYNYGYTF.

This chain joins TRBV7-3 and TRBJ2-5; 7 bases agree with TRBD2. V gave up 5 bases and J gave up 5 bases; unmatched junction bases: 14. CDR3 length: 16 amino acids. Germline V gene sequence: CDR1 SGHTA, CDR2 FQGTGA. In DNA, the CDR3 is TGTGCCAGCAGCCCAGGACTAGGCTATATTTCGGAGACCCAGTACTTC. This gives the protein CASSPGLGYISETQYF.

The gene calls are TRBV12-5 and TRBJ2-2, with 7 bases aligning to TRBD1. The germline V gene has CDR1 LGHNT and CDR2 FRNRAP. The CDR3 is made up of 15 amino acids. J gave up 5 bases and V 1 base, and 4 bases lay outside the gene matches. The CDR3 here is CASGLGQGRTGELFF. In nucleotides, the CDR3 is TGTGCTAGTGGTTTGGGACAGGGCCGGACCGGGGAGCTGTTTTTT.

This chain joins TRBV7-8 and TRBJ2-7; tentative D call: TRBD1 (5 bases). Germline V lookup: CDR1 SGHVS, CDR2 FQNEAQ. CDR3 size: 15 residues. V was clipped by 5 bases and J by 5 bases, with 19 bases between them. As DNA, the CDR3 is TGTGCCAGCAGCGTCTACAGGTACGAGCTTGACGAGCAGTACTTC. Translated: CASSVYRYELDEQYF.

The rearrangement joins TRBV7-9 to TRBJ1-2, with D possibly being TRBD1 (5 bases). Trimming took 1 base from V and 6 from J, leaving 9 bases between them. CDR3 length equals 13 residues. CDR1 is SEHNR and CDR2 is FQNEAQ in the germline V gene (reference sequence). CDR3 sequence reads: CASSLGREHGYTF. The CDR3 DNA follows: TGTGCCAGCAGCTTAGGCAGGGAACATGGCTACACCTTC. Supplemented by reference TRBV7-9 and TRBJ1-2, the full variable domain reads DTGVSQNPRHKITKRGQNVTFRCDPISEHNRLYWYRQTLGQGPEFLTYFQNEAQLEKSRLLSDRFSAERPKGSFSTLEIQRTEQGDSAMYLCASSLGREHGYTFGSGTRLTVV.

The chain is built from TRBV6-6 and TRBJ2-1; D may be TRBD1 (5 bases). Germline V lookup: CDR1 MNHNY, CDR2 SVGAGI (reference sequence). The CDR3 runs to 16 residues. Trimming cost V 6 bases and J 4 bases, with 19 bases left between them. The CDR3 reads CASSGSDSIIYNEQFF. In nucleotides, the CDR3 is TGTGCCAGCAGCGGATCCGACAGCATAATATACAATGAGCAGTTCTTC.

The V call is TRBV5-4, the J call TRBJ2-5; D unresolved. With 2 bases removed from V and 3 bases from J, the gap between germline ends came to 5 bases. The CDR3 contains 12 residues. The germline V gene has CDR1 SGHNT and CDR2 YYREEE (reference sequence). The CDR3 reads CASSLQKETQYF. The CDR3 DNA is TGTGCCAGCAGCTTACAGAAAGAGACCCAGTACTTC.

V gene TRBV5-4 combines with J gene TRBJ2-7; the D gene is possibly TRBD1 (6 bases). V was trimmed by 4 bases and J by 2 bases, leaving 16 bases between them. CDR1 is SGHNT and CDR2 is YYREEE in the germline V gene (reference sequence). The CDR3 contains 15 residues. CDR3 nucleotides: TGTGCCAGCAGCCCTGGGACAAACGAGGCCTACGAGCAGTACTTC. It translates to CASSPGTNEAYEQYF.